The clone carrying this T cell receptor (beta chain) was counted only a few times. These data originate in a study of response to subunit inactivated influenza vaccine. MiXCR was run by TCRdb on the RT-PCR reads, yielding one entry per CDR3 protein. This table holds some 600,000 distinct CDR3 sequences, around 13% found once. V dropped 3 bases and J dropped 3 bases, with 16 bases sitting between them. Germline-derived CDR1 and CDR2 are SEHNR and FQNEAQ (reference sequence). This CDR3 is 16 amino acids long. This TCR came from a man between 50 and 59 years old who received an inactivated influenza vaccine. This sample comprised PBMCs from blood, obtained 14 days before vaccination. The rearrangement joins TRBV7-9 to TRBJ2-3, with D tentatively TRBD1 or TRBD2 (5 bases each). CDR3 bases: TGTGCCAGCAGCTTTCCCAGGGACGGGGTTACAGATACGCAGTATTTT. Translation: CASSFPRDGVTDTQYF.